A selection of T cell receptor beta chains follows, all from one sample in a study of long-term antiretroviral therapy in people with HIV. Using immunoSEQ multiplex PCR, the repertoire was profiled, and TCRdb retains in-frame clones only, with some absent. The sample includes tens of thousands of clones, 90% to 95% of them seen just once. Sequencing was performed on unsorted PBMCs, taken 3.7 years after starting antiretroviral therapy. The receptors were sampled from a woman in her 50s with HIV. The CDR3 runs from the conserved cysteine through the conserved F or W. The D gene is left open where the match is weak. A clone size is listed for some rows: how often the clone was seen (once, few, many), or a class if it is expanded.

TRBV9,TRBJ2-1,TRBD2,.,CASSVEAGGNNEQFF,TGTGCCAGCAGCGTAGAGGCGGGGGGCAACAATGAGCAGTTCTTC
TRBV10-3,TRBJ1-2,TRBD1,.,CAISEGTGNYGYTF,TGTGCCATCAGTGAGGGGACAGGGAACTATGGCTACACCTTC
TRBV6-5,TRBJ1-1,.,.,CASRPPGGLDTEAFF,TGTGCCAGCCGACCCCCCGGCGGGTTGGACACTGAAGCTTTCTTT
TRBV10-3,TRBJ2-6,TRBD1,.,CAITGPGTGTSGANVLTF,TGTGCCATCACCGGACCCGGGACAGGGACCTCTGGGGCCAACGTCCTGACTTTC
TRBV7-2,TRBJ2-2,.,.,CASSLVSSWELGELFF,TGTGCCAGCAGCTTAGTCTCCTCCTGGGAGCTTGGGGAGCTGTTTTTT
TRBV4-3,TRBJ1-2,TRBD1,.,CASSPGTGNYGYTF,TGCGCCAGCAGCCCGGGGACAGGGAACTATGGCTACACCTTC
TRBV19,TRBJ1-1,.,.,CASSIVGGRAFF,TGTGCCAGTAGTATCGTGGGGGGCAGAGCTTTCTTT
TRBV5-4,TRBJ2-5,TRBD2,.,CASSLGGGETQYF,TGTGCCAGCAGCCTGGGCGGGGGTGAGACCCAGTACTTC
TRBV19,TRBJ2-7,TRBD1,.,CASSIGAGTGAYEQYF,TGTGCCAGTAGTATAGGGGCCGGGACAGGGGCCTACGAGCAGTACTTC
TRBV15,TRBJ1-5,.,.,CATSRDVQGSQPQHF,TGTGCCACCAGCAGAGATGTACAGGGAAGTCAGCCCCAGCATTTT
TRBV7-2,TRBJ1-6,.,.,CASSFGQLNSPLHF,TGTGCCAGCAGCTTTGGACAGCTTAATTCACCCCTCCACTTT
TRBV6-1,TRBJ1-1,.,.,CASSEVPWGVGEAFF,TGTGCCAGCAGTGAAGTGCCGTGGGGTGTGGGTGAAGCTTTCTTT
TRBV30,TRBJ2-3,TRBD2,.,CAWSVPSGGEDTQYF,TGTGCCTGGAGTGTACCTAGCGGGGGGGAAGATACGCAGTATTTT
TRBV6-5,TRBJ1-5,.,.,CASSPLMGGSQPQHF,TGTGCCAGCAGTCCGTTAATGGGGGGCTCTCAGCCCCAGCATTTT
TRBV14,TRBJ2-1,.,.,CASSQVASGAPFF,.
TRBV5-5,TRBJ1-1,.,.,CASSLDHLNTEAFF,TGTGCCAGCAGCTTGGATCACCTGAACACTGAAGCTTTCTTT
TRBV7-9,TRBJ2-4,TRBD1,.,CASSLRDRNIQYF,TGTGCCAGCAGCTTAAGGGACAGAAACATTCAGTACTTC
TRBV9,TRBJ1-1,.,.,CASSAKISGSGDTEAFF,TGTGCCAGCAGCGCCAAGATTAGCGGTTCGGGGGACACTGAAGCTTTCTTT
TRBV10-3,TRBJ2-7,TRBD2,once,CARGTSENYEQYF,TGTGCCAGAGGGACTAGCGAGAACTACGAGCAGTACTTC
TRBV6-1,TRBJ2-2,.,.,CASGGRLTGELFF,TGTGCCAGCGGGGGTAGACTGACCGGGGAGCTGTTTTTT
TRBV7-9,TRBJ1-6,.,few,CASRLLGTYNSPLHF,TGTGCCAGCAGACTACTAGGGACCTATAATTCACCCCTCCACTTT
TRBV21-1,TRBJ1-4,.,.,CASSYRGRGQKLFF,TGTGCCAGCAGCTACAGGGGGCGCGGGCAAAAACTGTTTTTT
TRBV6-6,TRBJ1-1,.,.,CASSGTAGMNTEAFF,TGTGCCAGCAGTGGGACGGCAGGAATGAACACTGAAGCTTTCTTT
TRBV28,TRBJ1-2,.,.,CASIPGPPNYGYTF,TGTGCCAGCATCCCCGGGCCTCCTAACTATGGCTACACCTTC
TRBV7-7,TRBJ2-5,TRBD2,.,CASSLGGLAGNFQETQYF,TGTGCTAGCAGCTTAGGGGGACTAGCGGGGAACTTCCAAGAGACCCAGTACTTC
TRBV27,TRBJ2-7,.,.,CASQTASVAAYEQYF,TGTGCCAGCCAAACAGCCTCAGTGGCGGCCTACGAGCAGTACTTC
TRBV19,TRBJ2-5,.,.,CASSPAQVDQETQYF,TGTGCCAGTAGTCCCGCCCAAGTGGACCAAGAGACCCAGTACTTC